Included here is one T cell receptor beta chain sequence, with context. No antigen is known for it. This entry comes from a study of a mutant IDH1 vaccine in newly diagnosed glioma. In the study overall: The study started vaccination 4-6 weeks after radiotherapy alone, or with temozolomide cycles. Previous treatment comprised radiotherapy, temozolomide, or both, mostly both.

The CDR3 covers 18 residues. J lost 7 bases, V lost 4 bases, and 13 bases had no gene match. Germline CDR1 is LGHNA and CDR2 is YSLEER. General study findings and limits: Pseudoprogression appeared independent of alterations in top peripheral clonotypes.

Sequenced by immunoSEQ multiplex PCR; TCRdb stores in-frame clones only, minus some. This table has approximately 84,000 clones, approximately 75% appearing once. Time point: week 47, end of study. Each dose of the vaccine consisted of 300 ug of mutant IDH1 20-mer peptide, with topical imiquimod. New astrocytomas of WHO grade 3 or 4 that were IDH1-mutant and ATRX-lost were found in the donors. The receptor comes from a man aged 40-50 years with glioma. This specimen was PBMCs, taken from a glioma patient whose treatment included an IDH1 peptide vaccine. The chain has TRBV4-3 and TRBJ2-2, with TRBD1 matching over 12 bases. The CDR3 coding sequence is TGCGCCAGCAGCCGAGGGGATGGGACAGGGGGCAGGAGCGGGGAGCTGTTTTTT. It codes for CASSRGDGTGGRSGELFF.